Detailed here is one T cell receptor beta chain. Only in-frame clones appear in the TCRdb table, and some are missing; sequencing was by immunoSEQ multiplex PCR. The data show about 96,000 clones, approximately 93% seen once. The CDR3 has 15 amino acids. Germline V lookup: CDR1 MNHEY, CDR2 SMNVEV (reference sequence). The ends lost 8 bases at V and 1 base at J; junction bases unmatched: 8. The data belong to a study of control samples from healthy donors and cancer patients. This TCR was sampled from a man younger than 35 in good health. The gene calls are TRBV27 and TRBJ2-1; 7 nucleotides line up with TRBD2. Sequencing was carried out using blood. The CDR3 bases are TGTGCCAGCCGCTGGGGCGGGAGATCCTACAATGAGCAGTTCTTC. This translates into CASRWGGRSYNEQFF.